This is a list of T cell receptor beta chains from one sample in a study of T cells in Graves' hyperthyroidism and ophthalmopathy. TCRdb processed the multiplex PCR reads anew with MiXCR; each CDR3 protein has one entry. The sample has over 650,000 distinct CDR3 sequences, 16% seen once. The specimen sequenced was blood. These receptors were taken from a man aged 18 to 29 with Graves' hyperthyroidism. The CDR3 runs from the conserved cysteine through the conserved F or W. Fields, in order: J gene, V gene, clone size, D gene, CDR3 DNA, CDR3 protein. The D gene is left open where the match is weak. Only some rows state a clone size, as once, few, many or a class for expanded clones.

j_gene: TRBJ2-5; v_gene: TRBV5-5; abundance: many; d_gene: TRBD2; CDR3nt: TGTGCCAGCAGCTTGGGACTAGCGGGAGGGGAACGGTACTTC; CDR3aa: CASSLGLAGGERYF
j_gene: TRBJ2-7; v_gene: TRBV7-2; abundance: many; d_gene: TRBD2; CDR3nt: TGTGCCAGCAGCGCCGGTAGCGGGGGAGCCTACGAGCAGTACTTC; CDR3aa: CASSAGSGGAYEQYF
j_gene: TRBJ2-7; v_gene: TRBV7-8; abundance: few; d_gene: TRBD2; CDR3nt: TGTGCCAGCAGCCTGGGACTAGCGGGAGTCAGCGAGCAGTACTTC; CDR3aa: CASSLGLAGVSEQYF
j_gene: TRBJ2-7; v_gene: TRBV2; abundance: -; d_gene: TRBD1; CDR3nt: TGTGCCAGCAGGGTGGACAGGGTTCGCGACGAGCAGTACTTC; CDR3aa: CASRVDRVRDEQYF
j_gene: TRBJ2-2; v_gene: TRBV5-1; abundance: few; d_gene: -; CDR3nt: TGCGCCAGCAGCATTGGCTACAGCACGAACACCGGGGAGCTGTTTTTT; CDR3aa: CASSIGYSTNTGELFF
j_gene: TRBJ1-6; v_gene: TRBV28; abundance: many; d_gene: TRBD1; CDR3nt: TGTGCCAGCAGCCCAGGGACAGGCACTACGGGGGATTGGTCACCCCTCCACTTT; CDR3aa: CASSPGTGTTGDWSPLHF
j_gene: TRBJ2-5; v_gene: TRBV27; abundance: many; d_gene: -; CDR3nt: TGTGCCAGCAGTTTATCTGTGGGGAACCAAGAGACCCAGTACTTC; CDR3aa: CASSLSVGNQETQYF
j_gene: TRBJ2-3; v_gene: TRBV28; abundance: many; d_gene: TRBD2; CDR3nt: TGTGCCAGCAGTCCAGGGGGACTAGCGGGGGAGTTTGATACGCAGTATTTT; CDR3aa: CASSPGGLAGEFDTQYF
j_gene: TRBJ2-3; v_gene: TRBV12-3/TRBV12-4; abundance: many; d_gene: -; CDR3nt: TGTGCCAGCACCCCCCGGGTGGGGTGGGTCGGAGATACGCAGTATTTT; CDR3aa: CASTPRVGWVGDTQYF
j_gene: TRBJ2-1; v_gene: TRBV7-9; abundance: -; d_gene: TRBD1; CDR3nt: TGTGCCAGCAGCTTAGGGCCGGGACAGGGGGCGGCCACCACCTCAAGTTACAATGAGCAGTTCTTC; CDR3aa: CASSLGPGQGAATTSSYNEQFF
j_gene: TRBJ1-1; v_gene: TRBV27; abundance: many; d_gene: -; CDR3nt: TGTGCCAGCAGCAACCACAAGAACCCCCCTGAAGCTTTCTTT; CDR3aa: CASSNHKNPPEAFF
j_gene: TRBJ2-7; v_gene: TRBV5-6; abundance: -; d_gene: -; CDR3nt: TGTGCCAGCAGCTTGGATGGCAGGGGTATTTACGAGCAGTACTTC; CDR3aa: CASSLDGRGIYEQYF
j_gene: TRBJ2-3; v_gene: TRBV27; abundance: many; d_gene: TRBD1; CDR3nt: TGTGCCAGCAGTTACAGGGGGCCCCCAGATACGCAGTATTTT; CDR3aa: CASSYRGPPDTQYF
j_gene: TRBJ1-1; v_gene: TRBV25-1; abundance: few; d_gene: TRBD1; CDR3nt: TGTGCCAGCAGTGACCTCGGGACAGCAAACACTGAAGCTTTCTTT; CDR3aa: CASSDLGTANTEAFF
j_gene: TRBJ1-4; v_gene: TRBV28; abundance: -; d_gene: -; CDR3nt: TGTGCCAGCCGATCTGACGGGAAACTGTTTTTT; CDR3aa: CASRSDGKLFF
j_gene: TRBJ2-1; v_gene: TRBV28; abundance: many; d_gene: TRBD1; CDR3nt: TGTGCCAGCAGCCGAGAAACTTTCGGGACAGCCCCACAAGGCTCCTACAATGAGCAGTTCTTC; CDR3aa: CASSRETFGTAPQGSYNEQFF
j_gene: TRBJ2-2; v_gene: TRBV16; abundance: few; d_gene: -; CDR3nt: TGTGCCAGCAGCCCACGAAGGGTTGACGCCGGGGAGCTGTTTTTT; CDR3aa: CASSPRRVDAGELFF
j_gene: TRBJ2-2; v_gene: TRBV6-5; abundance: many; d_gene: -; CDR3nt: TGTGCCAGCAGTTACTCGAGGGGGGAGCTGTTTTTT; CDR3aa: CASSYSRGELFF
j_gene: TRBJ2-1; v_gene: TRBV6-4; abundance: few; d_gene: -; CDR3nt: TGTGCCAGCAGTGACCTAGGGGATGAGCAGTTCTTC; CDR3aa: CASSDLGDEQFF
j_gene: TRBJ2-3; v_gene: TRBV5-1; abundance: -; d_gene: -; CDR3nt: TGCGCCAGCAGTGTGACAGTCACAGATACGCAGTATTTT; CDR3aa: CASSVTVTDTQYF
j_gene: TRBJ2-2; v_gene: TRBV20-1; abundance: -; d_gene: TRBD2; CDR3nt: TGCAGTGCGCGGACTAGCGGGAGGTCATACACCGGGGAGCTGTTTTTT; CDR3aa: CSARTSGRSYTGELFF
j_gene: TRBJ1-2; v_gene: TRBV5-1; abundance: few; d_gene: TRBD1; CDR3nt: TGCGCCAGCAGCTTGGGTCTGGGACAGGAGAACTATGGCTACACCTTC; CDR3aa: CASSLGLGQENYGYTF
j_gene: TRBJ2-7; v_gene: TRBV2; abundance: few; d_gene: -; CDR3nt: TGTGCCAGCCGGGACTTTGGGGCCTACGAGCAGTACTTC; CDR3aa: CASRDFGAYEQYF
j_gene: TRBJ1-5; v_gene: TRBV12-3/TRBV12-4; abundance: many; d_gene: TRBD1; CDR3nt: TGTGCCAGCACCGGGACAGGGTTCAATCAGCCCCAGCATTTT; CDR3aa: CASTGTGFNQPQHF
j_gene: TRBJ2-5; v_gene: TRBV9; abundance: -; d_gene: -; CDR3nt: TGTGCCAGCAGCGCTTGGGAAGGGGCAGAAGAGACCCAGTACTTC; CDR3aa: CASSAWEGAEETQYF
j_gene: TRBJ1-2; v_gene: TRBV9; abundance: -; d_gene: -; CDR3nt: TGTGCCAGCGGGCCTACGGGGGGCGGCGATGGCTACACCTTC; CDR3aa: CASGPTGGGDGYTF
j_gene: TRBJ1-3; v_gene: TRBV12-3/TRBV12-4; abundance: many; d_gene: TRBD1; CDR3nt: TGTGCCAGCAGGGAACAGGGGCACTCTGGAAACACCATATATTTT; CDR3aa: CASREQGHSGNTIYF
j_gene: TRBJ1-6; v_gene: TRBV28; abundance: few; d_gene: -; CDR3nt: TGTGCCAGCAGTCCAAGCCTCTCACCCCTCCACTTT; CDR3aa: CASSPSLSPLHF
j_gene: TRBJ1-1; v_gene: TRBV4-2; abundance: -; d_gene: -; CDR3nt: TGTGCCAGCAGCCCAGAAGAGGGGGGACTAAACACTGAAGCTTTCTTT; CDR3aa: CASSPEEGGLNTEAFF
j_gene: TRBJ2-1; v_gene: TRBV6-2/TRBV6-3; abundance: many; d_gene: -; CDR3nt: TGTGCCAGCAAGAGGGTAGACCTAGCCTACAATGAGCAGTTCTTC; CDR3aa: CASKRVDLAYNEQFF
j_gene: TRBJ1-2; v_gene: TRBV6-1; abundance: many; d_gene: TRBD1; CDR3nt: TGTGCCAGCACGGGCAGGGACAGGGGAACAGATGGCTACACCTTC; CDR3aa: CASTGRDRGTDGYTF
j_gene: TRBJ1-4; v_gene: TRBV10-2; abundance: -; d_gene: TRBD1; CDR3nt: TGCGCCAGCACCCGGGACAGCAATGAAAAACTGTTTTTT; CDR3aa: CASTRDSNEKLFF
j_gene: TRBJ1-5; v_gene: TRBV3-1; abundance: many; d_gene: -; CDR3nt: TGTGCCAGCGCTGCCAGGCCCAATCAGCCCCAGCATTTT; CDR3aa: CASAARPNQPQHF
j_gene: TRBJ2-5; v_gene: TRBV6-1; abundance: many; d_gene: -; CDR3nt: TGTGCCAGCAGTGACATTAGGGGAGAGACCCAGTACTTC; CDR3aa: CASSDIRGETQYF
j_gene: TRBJ2-7; v_gene: TRBV20-1; abundance: many; d_gene: -; CDR3nt: TGCAGTGTCAGGCAGGGGTACGAGCAGTACTTC; CDR3aa: CSVRQGYEQYF
j_gene: TRBJ1-6; v_gene: TRBV6-4; abundance: -; d_gene: -; CDR3nt: TGTGCCAGCAGTGCAGGGCGGTATAATTCACCCCTCCACTTT; CDR3aa: CASSAGRYNSPLHF
j_gene: TRBJ2-7; v_gene: TRBV19; abundance: -; d_gene: -; CDR3nt: TGTGCCAGTAGTATTTCGGTAAGGGACTCCTACGAGCAGTACTTC; CDR3aa: CASSISVRDSYEQYF
j_gene: TRBJ2-3; v_gene: TRBV28; abundance: many; d_gene: -; CDR3nt: TGTGCCAGCAGCCGACTACCCGGGGATACGCAGTATTTT; CDR3aa: CASSRLPGDTQYF
j_gene: TRBJ1-5; v_gene: TRBV19; abundance: few; d_gene: TRBD1; CDR3nt: TGTGCCAGTACCGACGGACAGGGAACTTACTCCTTACAGCCCCAGCATTTT; CDR3aa: CASTDGQGTYSLQPQHF
j_gene: TRBJ2-1; v_gene: TRBV7-9; abundance: -; d_gene: -; CDR3nt: TGTGCCAGCAGCCCCCTCGGGCCAAGGGGCAATGAGCAGTTCTTC; CDR3aa: CASSPLGPRGNEQFF
j_gene: TRBJ2-1; v_gene: TRBV9; abundance: -; d_gene: -; CDR3nt: TGTGCCAGCAGCGTAGGGGTGACTAGCTACAATGAGCAGTTCTTC; CDR3aa: CASSVGVTSYNEQFF
j_gene: TRBJ2-2; v_gene: TRBV3-1; abundance: -; d_gene: -; CDR3nt: TGTGCCAGCAGCCAAGATCTTTGGGGTGCCGGGGAGCTGTTTTTT; CDR3aa: CASSQDLWGAGELFF
j_gene: TRBJ2-7; v_gene: TRBV10-3; abundance: many; d_gene: -; CDR3nt: TGTGCCATCAGATGGGGAGAGAGCTCCTACGAGCAGTACTTC; CDR3aa: CAIRWGESSYEQYF
j_gene: TRBJ1-2; v_gene: TRBV2; abundance: many; d_gene: TRBD1; CDR3nt: TGTGCCAGCAGTGAAGCGCGGGACAGGATACATGGCTACACCTTC; CDR3aa: CASSEARDRIHGYTF
j_gene: TRBJ2-2; v_gene: TRBV10-2; abundance: -; d_gene: -; CDR3nt: TGCGCCAGCAGTGAAAAGATGACAGTTTCGAACACCGGGGAGCTGTTTTTT; CDR3aa: CASSEKMTVSNTGELFF
j_gene: TRBJ1-3; v_gene: TRBV6-2/TRBV6-3; abundance: -; d_gene: -; CDR3nt: TGTGCCAGCAGTTACGGGGACACCATATATTTT; CDR3aa: CASSYGDTIYF
j_gene: TRBJ2-1; v_gene: TRBV5-4; abundance: few; d_gene: -; CDR3nt: TGTGCCAGCAGCGCCCCGGGGCGTGAGCAGTTCTTC; CDR3aa: CASSAPGREQFF
j_gene: TRBJ1-1; v_gene: TRBV14; abundance: -; d_gene: TRBD1; CDR3nt: TGTGCCAGCAGCCAAGATAGGGACAGACCGGCTGAAGCTTTCTTT; CDR3aa: CASSQDRDRPAEAFF
j_gene: TRBJ2-1; v_gene: TRBV29-1; abundance: many; d_gene: TRBD2; CDR3nt: TGCAGCGGTACTAGCGCGAGAACGGAGAGCTCCTACAATGAGCAGTTCTTC; CDR3aa: CSGTSARTESSYNEQFF
j_gene: TRBJ2-3; v_gene: TRBV7-2; abundance: -; d_gene: -; CDR3nt: TGTGTCAGCAGCTCCCGCCCGACCACAGATACGCAGTATTTT; CDR3aa: CVSSSRPTTDTQYF
j_gene: TRBJ2-2; v_gene: TRBV11-3; abundance: -; d_gene: -; CDR3nt: TGTGCCACCTCGATTAGCGGCCTGAACACCGGGGAGCTGTTTTTT; CDR3aa: CATSISGLNTGELFF
j_gene: TRBJ1-3; v_gene: TRBV19; abundance: -; d_gene: -; CDR3nt: TGTGCCAGTAGTATCGCAGGGTACGGAAACACCATATATTTT; CDR3aa: CASSIAGYGNTIYF
j_gene: TRBJ1-2; v_gene: TRBV6-1; abundance: -; d_gene: -; CDR3nt: TGTGCCAGCAGGTCGGGTTGGGAGTCGGGCTACACCTTC; CDR3aa: CASRSGWESGYTF